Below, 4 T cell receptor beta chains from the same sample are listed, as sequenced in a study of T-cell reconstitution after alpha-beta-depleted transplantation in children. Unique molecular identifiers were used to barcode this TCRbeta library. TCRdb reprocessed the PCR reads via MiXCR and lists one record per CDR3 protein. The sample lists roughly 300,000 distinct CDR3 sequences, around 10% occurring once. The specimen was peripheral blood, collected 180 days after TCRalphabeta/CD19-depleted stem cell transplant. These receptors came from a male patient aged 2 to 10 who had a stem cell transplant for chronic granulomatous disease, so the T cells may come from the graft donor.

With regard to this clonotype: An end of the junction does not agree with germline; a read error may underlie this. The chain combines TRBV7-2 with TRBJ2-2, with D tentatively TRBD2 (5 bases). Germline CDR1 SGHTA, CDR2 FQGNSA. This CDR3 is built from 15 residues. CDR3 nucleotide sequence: TGTGCCAGCAGCTCAACTTTGGTCACGGCCGGGGAGCCGTTTTTT. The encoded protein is CASSSTLVTAGEPFF. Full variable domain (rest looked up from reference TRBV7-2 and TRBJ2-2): GAGVSQSPSNKVTEKGKDVELRCDPISGHTALYWYRQSLGQGLEFLIYFQGNSAPDKSGLPSDRFSAERTGGSVSTLTIQRTQQEDSAVYLCASSSTLVTAGEPFFGEGSRLTVL.

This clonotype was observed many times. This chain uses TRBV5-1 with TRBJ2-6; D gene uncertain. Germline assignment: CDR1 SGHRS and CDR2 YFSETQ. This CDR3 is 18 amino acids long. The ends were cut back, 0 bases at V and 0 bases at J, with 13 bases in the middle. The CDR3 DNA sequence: TGCGCCAGCAGCTTGGACAGCCCAATAAGCTCTGGGGCCAACGTCCTGACTTTC. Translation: CASSLDSPISSGANVLTF.

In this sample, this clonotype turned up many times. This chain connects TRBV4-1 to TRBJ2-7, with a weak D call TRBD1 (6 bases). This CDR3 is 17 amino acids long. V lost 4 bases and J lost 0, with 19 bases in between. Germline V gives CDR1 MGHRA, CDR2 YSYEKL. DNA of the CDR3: TGCGCCAGCAGCCCCGACCCGGGACATCCGAGCTCCTACGAGCAGTACTTC. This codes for CASSPDPGHPSSYEQYF.

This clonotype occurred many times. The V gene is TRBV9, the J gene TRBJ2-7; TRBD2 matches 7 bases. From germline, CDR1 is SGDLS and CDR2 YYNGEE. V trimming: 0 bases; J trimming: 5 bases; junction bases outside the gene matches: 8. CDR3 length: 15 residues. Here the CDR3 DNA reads TGTGCCAGCAGCGTAGGGACTAGGGGAACCCACGAGCAGTACTTC. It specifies CASSVGTRGTHEQYF.